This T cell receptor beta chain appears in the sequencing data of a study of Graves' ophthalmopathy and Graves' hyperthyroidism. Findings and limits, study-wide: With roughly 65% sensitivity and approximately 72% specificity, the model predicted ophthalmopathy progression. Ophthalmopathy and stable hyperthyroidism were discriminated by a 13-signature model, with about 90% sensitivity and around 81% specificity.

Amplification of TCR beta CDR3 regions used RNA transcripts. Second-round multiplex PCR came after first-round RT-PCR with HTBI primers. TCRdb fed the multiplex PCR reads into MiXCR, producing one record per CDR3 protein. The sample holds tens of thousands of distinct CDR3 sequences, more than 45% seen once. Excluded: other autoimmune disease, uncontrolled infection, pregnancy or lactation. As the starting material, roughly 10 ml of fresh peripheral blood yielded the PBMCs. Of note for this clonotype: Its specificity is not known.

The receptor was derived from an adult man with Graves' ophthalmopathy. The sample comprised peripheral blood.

The CDR3 reads CAISGTSGPYNEAFF. CDR3 coding DNA: TGTGCCATCAGTGGCACTAGCGGGCCGTACAATGAAGCTTTCTTT. The chain recombines TRBV10-3 with TRBJ1-1; D ambiguous. Trimming removed 4 bases from V and 7 bases from J, with 19 bases in between. The CDR3 length is 15 residues. CDR1 and CDR2 (germline): ENHRY, SYGVKD.